The clone carrying this TCR beta chain was counted between two and nine times. No antigen is known for it. Trimming removed 5 bases from V and 12 bases from J, with 20 bases in between. This CDR3 has 14 residues. These data belong to a study of T-cell memory formation after mild COVID-19. Study-wide points: Unconfirmed was the SARS-CoV-2 specificity of second-wave clones that peaked on day 37. Clones contracting over day 15 to 85 were CD4/CD8 balanced, with later expanders leaning CD4+.

Libraries for TCRalpha and TCRbeta carried sample barcodes and unique molecular identifiers via 5'RACE. Via MiXCR, TCRdb re-called the 5' RACE reads, giving one row per CDR3 protein. Altogether about 560,000 distinct CDR3 sequences are present, 15% to 20% being singletons, with the ten largest covering about 11%. The clonotype comes from an adult woman who had mild COVID-19 (a few samples of this study predate the infection). Cell type and time point are not known. V usage is TRBV12-3 or TRBV12-4 and J usage is TRBJ2-1, with D unresolved. Sequencing used PBMCs or a T cell subset sorted from them (not recorded which). DNA for the CDR3: TGTGCCAGCAGTAGGACGAACAACAGATTTACGCAGTTCTTC. Protein sequence: CASSRTNNRFTQFF.